This T cell receptor beta chain came from a study of beta chain features in type 1 diabetes. The overall study: Patients looked much like healthy donors when it came to age, gender and cell yields. General study results and limits: Within each of all four CD4+ subsets, Type 1 diabetes patients had TCRB CDR3s that were moderately but significantly shorter.

The isolated RNA, all of it, was reverse transcribed, so expressed TCRB transcripts were what got sequenced. The assay was immunoSEQ multiplex PCR, and TCRdb's table has in-frame clones only and misses some. The sample consists of a few hundred thousand clones, over 9% of them appearing once. This clone was observed many times. Its antigen is still unknown. The sequenced sample was central memory CD4+ T cells from blood. The clonotype comes from a man aged 25 to 40 with type 1 diabetes.

The CDR3 DNA reads as TGTGCCAGCAGCCCCGGGACTAGCCGAGCCAAAAACATTCAGTACTTC. Amino acids: CASSPGTSRAKNIQYF. The chain combines TRBV2 with TRBJ2-4; 9 bases fit TRBD2. In germline, CDR1 is SNHLY, CDR2 FYNNEI. Trimming took 6 bases from V and 0 from J; bases not matched to a gene: 6. CDR3 length: 16 amino acids. The whole variable domain, remainder taken from reference TRBV2 and TRBJ2-4, is EPEVTQTPSHQVTQMGQEVILRCVPISNHLYFYWYRQILGQKVEFLVSFYNNEISEKSEIFDDQFSVERPDGSNFTLKIRSTKLEDSAMYFCASSPGTSRAKNIQYFGAGTRLSVL.